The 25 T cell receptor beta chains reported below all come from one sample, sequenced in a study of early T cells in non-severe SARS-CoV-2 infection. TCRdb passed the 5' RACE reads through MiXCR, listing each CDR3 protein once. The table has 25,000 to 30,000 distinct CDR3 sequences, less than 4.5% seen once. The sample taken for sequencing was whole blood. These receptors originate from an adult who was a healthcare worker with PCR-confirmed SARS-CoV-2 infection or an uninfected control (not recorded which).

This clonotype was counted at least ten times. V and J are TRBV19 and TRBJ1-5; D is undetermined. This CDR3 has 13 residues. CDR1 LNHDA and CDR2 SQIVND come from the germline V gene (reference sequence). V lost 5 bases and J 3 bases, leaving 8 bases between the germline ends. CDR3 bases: TGTGCCAGTAGTCCTAGGGACAATCAGCCCCAGCATTTT. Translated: CASSPRDNQPQHF.

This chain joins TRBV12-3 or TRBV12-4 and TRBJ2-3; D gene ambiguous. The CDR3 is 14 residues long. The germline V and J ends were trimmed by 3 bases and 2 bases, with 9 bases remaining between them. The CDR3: CASSFWMPTDTQYF. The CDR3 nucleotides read TGTGCCAGCAGTTTTTGGATGCCCACAGATACGCAGTATTTT.

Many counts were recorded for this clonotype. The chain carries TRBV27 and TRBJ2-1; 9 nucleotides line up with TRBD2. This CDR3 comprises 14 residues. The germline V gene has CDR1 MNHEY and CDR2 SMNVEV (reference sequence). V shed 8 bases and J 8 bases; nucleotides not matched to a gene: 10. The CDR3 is CASHLQAGGYEQFF. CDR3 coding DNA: TGTGCCAGCCACCTCCAAGCGGGGGGATATGAGCAGTTCTTC.

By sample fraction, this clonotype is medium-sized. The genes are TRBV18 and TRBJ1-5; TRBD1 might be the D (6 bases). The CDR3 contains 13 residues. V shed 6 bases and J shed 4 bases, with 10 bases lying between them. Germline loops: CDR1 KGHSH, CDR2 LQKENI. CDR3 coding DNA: TGTGCCAGCTCCTCGGACAGAAATCAGCCCCAGCATTTT. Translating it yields CASSSDRNQPQHF.

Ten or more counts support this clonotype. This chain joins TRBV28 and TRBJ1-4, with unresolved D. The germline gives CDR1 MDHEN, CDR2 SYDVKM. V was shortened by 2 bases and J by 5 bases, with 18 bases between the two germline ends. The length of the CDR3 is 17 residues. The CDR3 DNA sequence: TGTGCCAGCAGTTTACCCCCCGGGAGGATTTGGAATGAAAAACTGTTTTTT. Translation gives CASSLPPGRIWNEKLFF. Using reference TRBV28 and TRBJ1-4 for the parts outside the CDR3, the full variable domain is DVKVTQSSRYLVKRTGEKVFLECVQDMDHENMFWYRQDPGLGLRLIYFSYDVKMKEKGDIPEGYSVSREKKERFSLILESASTNQTSMYLCASSLPPGRIWNEKLFFGSGTQLSVL.

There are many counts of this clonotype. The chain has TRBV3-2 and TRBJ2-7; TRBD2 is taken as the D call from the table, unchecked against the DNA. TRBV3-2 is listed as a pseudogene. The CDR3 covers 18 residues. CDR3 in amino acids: CASSQTYGLAGGRYEQYF. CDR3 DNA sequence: TGTGCCAGCAGCCAAACCTATGGACTAGCGGGGGGGCGATACGAGCAGTACTTC.

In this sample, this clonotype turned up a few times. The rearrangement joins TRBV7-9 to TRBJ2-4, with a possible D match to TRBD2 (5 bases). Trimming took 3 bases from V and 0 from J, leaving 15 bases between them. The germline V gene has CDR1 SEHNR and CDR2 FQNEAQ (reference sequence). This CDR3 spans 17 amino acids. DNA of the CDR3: TGTGCCAGCAGCTTCATCTCGGGGAAGGAAGCCAAAAACATTCAGTACTTC. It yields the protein CASSFISGKEAKNIQYF.

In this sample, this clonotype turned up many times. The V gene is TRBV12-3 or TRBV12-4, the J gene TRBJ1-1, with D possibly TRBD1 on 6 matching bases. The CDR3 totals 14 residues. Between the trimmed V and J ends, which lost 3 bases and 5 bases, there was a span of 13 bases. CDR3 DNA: TGTGCCAGCAGTTTGAACAGGGAGAAGACTGAAGCTTTCTTT. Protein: CASSLNREKTEAFF.

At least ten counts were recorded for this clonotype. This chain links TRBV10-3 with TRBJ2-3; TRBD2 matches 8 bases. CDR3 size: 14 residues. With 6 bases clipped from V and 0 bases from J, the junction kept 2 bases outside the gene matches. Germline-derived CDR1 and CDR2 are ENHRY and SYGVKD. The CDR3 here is CAIRGLGSTDTQYF. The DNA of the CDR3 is TGTGCCATCAGGGGACTAGGGAGCACAGATACGCAGTATTTT.

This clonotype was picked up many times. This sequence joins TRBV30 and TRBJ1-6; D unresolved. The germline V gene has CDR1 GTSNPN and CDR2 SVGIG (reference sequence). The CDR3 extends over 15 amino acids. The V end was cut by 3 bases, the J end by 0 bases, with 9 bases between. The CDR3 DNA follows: TGTGCCTGGAGGCGGGTGAGCTCCTATAATTCACCCCTCCACTTT. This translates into CAWRRVSSYNSPLHF.

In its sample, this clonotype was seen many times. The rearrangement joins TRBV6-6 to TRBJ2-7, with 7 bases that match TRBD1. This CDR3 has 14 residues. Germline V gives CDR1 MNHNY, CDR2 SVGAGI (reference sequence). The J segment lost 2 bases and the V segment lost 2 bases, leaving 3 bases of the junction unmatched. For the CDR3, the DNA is TGTGCCAGCAGTTACGGGCAGGGGGCCTACGAGCAGTACTTC. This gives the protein CASSYGQGAYEQYF.

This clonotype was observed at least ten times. In DNA, the CDR3 is TGTGCCAGCAGGGACAGGGGGCACATTGAGCAGTTCTTC. Residues: CASRDRGHIEQFF. The chain joins TRBV7-9 to TRBJ2-1, with 11 bases fitting TRBD1. Germline assignment: CDR1 SEHNR and CDR2 FQNEAQ (reference sequence). The CDR3 has 13 residues. V shed 6 bases, J shed 9 bases, and the junction held 4 bases outside the gene matches.

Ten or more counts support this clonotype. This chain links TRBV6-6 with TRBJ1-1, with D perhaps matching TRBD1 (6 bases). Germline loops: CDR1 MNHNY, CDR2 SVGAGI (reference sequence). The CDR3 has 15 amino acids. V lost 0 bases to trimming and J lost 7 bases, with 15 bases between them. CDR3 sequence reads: CASSYSMSGRGEAFF. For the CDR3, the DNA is TGTGCCAGCAGTTACTCGATGTCTGGCAGGGGTGAAGCTTTCTTT.

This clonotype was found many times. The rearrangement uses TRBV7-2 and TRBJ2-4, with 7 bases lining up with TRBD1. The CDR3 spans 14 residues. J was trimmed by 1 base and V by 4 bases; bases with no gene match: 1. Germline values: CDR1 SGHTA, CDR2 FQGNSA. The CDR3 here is CASSWGQAKNIQYF. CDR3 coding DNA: TGTGCCAGCAGCTGGGGACAGGCCAAAAACATTCAGTACTTC.

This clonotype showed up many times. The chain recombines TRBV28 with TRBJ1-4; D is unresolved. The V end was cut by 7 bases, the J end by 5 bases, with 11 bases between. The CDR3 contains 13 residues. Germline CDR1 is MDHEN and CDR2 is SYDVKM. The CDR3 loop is CASISAPNEKLFF. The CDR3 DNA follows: TGTGCCAGCATTTCCGCCCCGAATGAAAAACTGTTTTTT.

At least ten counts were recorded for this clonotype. The CDR3: CSATTSGVYNEQFF. The CDR3 bases are TGCAGTGCTACCACTAGCGGGGTCTACAATGAGCAGTTCTTC. The chain links TRBV20-1 to TRBJ2-1, with 10 bases aligning to TRBD2. This CDR3 is 14 amino acids long. Germline V gene sequence: CDR1 DFQATT, CDR2 SNEGSKA (reference sequence). The junction had 3 bases not matched to a gene; V was cut back by 4 bases and J by 3 bases.

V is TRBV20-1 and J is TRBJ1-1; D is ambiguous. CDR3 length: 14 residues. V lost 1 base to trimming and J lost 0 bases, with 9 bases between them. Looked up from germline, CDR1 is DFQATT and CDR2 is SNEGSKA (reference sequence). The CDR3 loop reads CSARAEGMNTEAFF. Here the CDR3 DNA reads TGCAGTGCTAGAGCAGAGGGCATGAACACTGAAGCTTTCTTT.

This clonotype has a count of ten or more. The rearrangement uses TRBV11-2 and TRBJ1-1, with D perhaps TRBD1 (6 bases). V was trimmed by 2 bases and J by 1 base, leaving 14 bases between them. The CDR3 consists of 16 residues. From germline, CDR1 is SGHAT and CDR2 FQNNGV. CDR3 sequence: CASSLSGGRGNTEAFF. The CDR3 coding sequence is TGTGCCAGCAGCTTAAGTGGGGGCAGGGGGAACACTGAAGCTTTCTTT.

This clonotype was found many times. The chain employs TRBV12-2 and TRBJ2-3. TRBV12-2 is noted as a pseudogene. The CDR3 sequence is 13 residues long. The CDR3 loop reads CASRLGVADTQYF. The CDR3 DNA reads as TGTGCAAGTCGCTTAGGGGTGGCAGATACGCAGTATTTT.

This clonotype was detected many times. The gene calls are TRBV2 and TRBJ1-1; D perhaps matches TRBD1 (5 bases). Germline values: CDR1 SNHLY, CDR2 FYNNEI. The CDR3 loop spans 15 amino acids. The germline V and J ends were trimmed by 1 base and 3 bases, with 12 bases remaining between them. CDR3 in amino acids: CASSEGGRVDTEAFF. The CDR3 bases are TGTGCCAGCAGTGAAGGGGGCAGGGTGGACACTGAAGCTTTCTTT.

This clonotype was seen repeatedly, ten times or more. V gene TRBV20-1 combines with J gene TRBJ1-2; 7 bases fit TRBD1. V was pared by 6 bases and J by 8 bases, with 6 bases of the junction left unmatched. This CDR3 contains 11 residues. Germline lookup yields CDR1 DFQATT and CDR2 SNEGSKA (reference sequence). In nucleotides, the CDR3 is TGCAGTGCATACGGGACAGACGGCTACACCTTC. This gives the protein CSAYGTDGYTF.

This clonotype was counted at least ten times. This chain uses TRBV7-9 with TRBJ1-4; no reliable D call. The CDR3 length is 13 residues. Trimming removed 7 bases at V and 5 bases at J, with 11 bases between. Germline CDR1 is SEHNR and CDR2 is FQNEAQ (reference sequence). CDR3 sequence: CASTLDANEKLFF. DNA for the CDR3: TGTGCCAGCACCTTGGACGCAAATGAAAAACTGTTTTTT.

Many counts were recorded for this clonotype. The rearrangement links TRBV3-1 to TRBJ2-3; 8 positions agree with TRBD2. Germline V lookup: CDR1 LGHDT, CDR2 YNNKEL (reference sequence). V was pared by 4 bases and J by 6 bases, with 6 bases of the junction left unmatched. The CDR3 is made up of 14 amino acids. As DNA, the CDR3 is TGTGCCAGCAGCCGGGGGTCTAGCGGGGATACGCAGTATTTT. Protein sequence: CASSRGSSGDTQYF.

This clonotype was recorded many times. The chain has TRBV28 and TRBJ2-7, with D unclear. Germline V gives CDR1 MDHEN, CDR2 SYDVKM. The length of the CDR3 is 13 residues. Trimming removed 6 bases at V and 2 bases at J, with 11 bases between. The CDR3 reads CASRDGSAYEQYF. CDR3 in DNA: TGTGCCAGCAGGGACGGGTCCGCCTACGAGCAGTACTTC. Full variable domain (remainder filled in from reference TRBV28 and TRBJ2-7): DVKVTQSSRYLVKRTGEKVFLECVQDMDHENMFWYRQDPGLGLRLIYFSYDVKMKEKGDIPEGYSVSREKKERFSLILESASTNQTSMYLCASRDGSAYEQYFGPGTRLTVT.

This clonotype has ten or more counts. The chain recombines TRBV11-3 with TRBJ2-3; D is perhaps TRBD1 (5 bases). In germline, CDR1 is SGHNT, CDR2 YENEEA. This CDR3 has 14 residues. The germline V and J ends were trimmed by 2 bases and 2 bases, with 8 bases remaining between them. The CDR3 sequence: CASSLLTDTDTQYF. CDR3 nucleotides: TGTGCCAGCAGCTTACTGACAGACACAGATACGCAGTATTTT. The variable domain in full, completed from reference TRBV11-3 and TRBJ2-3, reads EAGVVQSPRYKIIEKKQPVAFWCNPISGHNTLYWYLQNLGQGPELLIRYENEEAVDDSQLPKDRFSAERLKGVDSTLKIQPAELGDSAVYLCASSLLTDTDTQYFGPGTRLTVL.